This T cell receptor (beta chain) came from a study of identical twins. Overall study results and limits: Zero-insertion analyses could be partly confounded by invariant MAIT and iNKT cells. Researchers reported weaker excess twin sharing in beta out-of-frame sequences.

The CDR3 is 17 amino acids. After removal of 1 base from V and 3 bases from J, the junction contained 9 bases not matched to a gene. The germline V gene encodes CDR1 SGHTA and CDR2 FQGNSA. Donors were all healthy Caucasians. Each cDNA held unique molecular identifiers, and template switching gave it a universal primer site. A single record per CDR3 protein comes from TCRdb applying MiXCR to the 5' RACE reads. The data show roughly 1,500,000 distinct CDR3 sequences, 25% to 35% seen once. In its sample, this clonotype was seen a few times. The antigen remains undetermined. The receptor's source is a newborn girl in good health. This chain joins TRBV7-2 and TRBJ2-3, with 8 positions matching TRBD2. The material sequenced was cord blood. The CDR3 bases are TGTGCCAGCAGCTTAGTGTTTCCGGGAGGGGGAACAGATACGCAGTATTTT. This codes for CASSLVFPGGGTDTQYF.